Described below is a single T cell receptor (beta chain) sequence and its context. These data belong to a study of T cell responses to AZD1222 COVID-19 vaccine. Repertoires were generated with immunoSEQ multiplex PCR, while TCRdb's copy carries only in-frame clones and drops some. This sample has approximately 150,000 clones, with about nine tenths found just once. This CDR3 comprises 16 residues. V lost 3 bases and J lost 0, with 11 bases in between. Germline assignment: CDR1 KGHDR and CDR2 SFDVKD. This TCR derives from an adult in good health. The specimen comprised peripheral blood, sampled on day 0 of AZD1222 vaccination. The gene calls are TRBV24-1 and TRBJ2-1; a possible D gene is TRBD1 (5 bases). CDR3 region: CATSDPRTSSYNEQFF. CDR3 DNA sequence: TGTGCCACCAGTGATCCCAGGACAAGCTCCTACAATGAGCAGTTCTTC.